The 21 T cell receptor beta chains reported below all come from one sample, sequenced in a study of radiation and T cells in renal cell carcinoma. The data were produced by immunoSEQ multiplex PCR, yet TCRdb's version contains in-frame clones alone and is incomplete. The repertoire holds around 140,000 clones, with approximately 86% as singletons. The time point is: blood 4 weeks post-SBRT, at nephrectomy. The treatment is: 15 Gy SBRT to primary tumor, nephrectomy 4 weeks later. The sequencing here drew on blood, taken from a patient whose treatment included radiotherapy and nephrectomy. These receptors were obtained from a woman in her fifties or sixties with renal cell carcinoma.

The chain links TRBV5-1 to TRBJ2-7; no firm D call. The CDR3 spans 12 residues. Germline loops: CDR1 SGHRS, CDR2 YFSETQ. V lost 4 bases to trimming and J lost 3 bases, with 8 bases between them. CDR3 sequence reads: CASSTSSYEQYF. CDR3 DNA sequence: TGCGCCAGCAGCACATCCAGCTACGAGCAGTACTTC.

This clone turned up a few times. V gene TRBV19 combines with J gene TRBJ1-5; no definite D call. V lost 9 bases and J 1 base, leaving 13 bases between the germline ends. Per germline, CDR1 LNHDA and CDR2 SQIVND (reference sequence). The CDR3 length is 14 residues. This chain's CDR3 is CASYLMGSNQPQHF. Written as DNA, the CDR3 is TGTGCCAGCTACCTCATGGGGAGCAATCAGCCCCAGCATTTT.

Comments on this clone: One end of the junction does not line up with germline, which may come from a read error. The chain links TRBV9 to TRBJ1-3; 7 nucleotides match TRBD1. The CDR3 is made up of 15 amino acids. Germline lookup yields CDR1 SGDLS and CDR2 YYNGEE. The CDR3 spells CASSVGTVSRNTIYF. CDR3 nucleotides: TGTGCCAGCAGCGTTGGGACAGTCTCTAGAAACACCATATATTTT.

The rearrangement joins TRBV2 to TRBJ1-5, with D possibly being TRBD1 (6 bases). CDR1 and CDR2 (germline): SNHLY, FYNNEI. The V end was cut by 7 bases, the J end by 4 bases, with 17 bases between. This CDR3 region has 15 residues. CDR3 DNA: TGTGCCAGCACCCGAATGGTCCAGGGGAATCAGCCCCAGCATTTT. Its translation: CASTRMVQGNQPQHF.

The chain couples TRBV2 to TRBJ2-7, with 10 positions matching TRBD1. The V and J ends lost 8 bases and 4 bases, in that order; junction bases with no gene match: 5. Germline lookup yields CDR1 SNHLY and CDR2 FYNNEI. The CDR3 has 13 residues. CDR3 protein: CASGDRGIYEQYF. The DNA for the CDR3 is TGTGCCAGCGGGGACAGGGGCATTTACGAGCAGTACTTC. The variable domain in full, with the rest retrieved from reference TRBV2 and TRBJ2-7, is EPEVTQTPSHQVTQMGQEVILRCVPISNHLYFYWYRQILGQKVEFLVSFYNNEISEKSEIFDDQFSVERPDGSNFTLKIRSTKLEDSAMYFCASGDRGIYEQYFGPGTRLTVT.

This chain links TRBV9 with TRBJ1-4; no definite D call. The CDR3 extends over 14 amino acids. Looked up from germline, CDR1 is SGDLS and CDR2 is YYNGEE. V was cut by 0 bases and J by 2 bases, with 5 bases left in between. In DNA, the CDR3 is TGTGCCAGCAGCGTAGCTCCCACTAATGAAAAACTGTTTTTT. Protein product: CASSVAPTNEKLFF.

This sequence joins TRBV6-5 and TRBJ2-7; D possibly corresponds to TRBD1 (5 bases). The CDR3 is made up of 15 amino acids. Trimming cost V 3 bases and J 2 bases, with 14 bases left between them. The germline CDR1 and CDR2 sequences are MNHEY and SVGAGI. The CDR3 nucleotides read TGTGCCAGCAGTTATACCCTGGACAAAACCTACGAGCAGTACTTC. It encodes CASSYTLDKTYEQYF.

V is TRBV4-3 and J is TRBJ1-5; D is undetermined. This CDR3 region has 15 residues. V gave up 1 base and J gave up 0 bases, with 7 bases separating them. Germline V CDR1 and CDR2: LGHNA, YSLEER. The CDR3 sequence is CASSQVQASNQPQHF. CDR3 coding DNA: TGCGCCAGCAGCCAAGTTCAGGCTAGCAATCAGCCCCAGCATTTT.

This clone was seen only a few times. This chain connects TRBV15 to TRBJ2-1, with TRBD1 matching 7 bases. This CDR3 has 15 amino acids. Germline CDR1 LNHNV, CDR2 YYDKDF (reference sequence). V shed 3 bases and J 6 bases; nucleotides not matched to a gene: 8. CDR3 loop: CATSRGEGAGNEQFF. In DNA form, the CDR3 reads TGTGCCACCAGCAGGGGTGAGGGGGCGGGCAATGAGCAGTTCTTC.

The chain couples TRBV27 to TRBJ1-3; D unclear. Germline lookup yields CDR1 MNHEY and CDR2 SMNVEV (reference sequence). V dropped 6 bases and J dropped 3 bases, with 21 bases sitting between them. The CDR3 runs 17 residues. The CDR3 sequence: CASSHQEGEMDGNTIYF. CDR3 sequence (DNA): TGTGCCAGCAGCCATCAGGAGGGTGAAATGGATGGAAACACCATATATTTT.

The chain couples TRBV29-1 to TRBJ2-7, with D unresolved. Trimming stripped 6 bases from V and 0 bases from J, with 15 bases between. This CDR3 spans 14 amino acids. The germline gives CDR1 SQVTM, CDR2 ANQGSEA. CDR3 DNA sequence: TGCAGCGTGTCAGGATCGGCCGGCTCCTACGAGCAGTACTTC. Translated: CSVSGSAGSYEQYF.

V is TRBV7-2 and J is TRBJ2-7; D assignment may be TRBD1 or TRBD2 (5 bases each). The CDR3 is 19 residues long. V was clipped by 0 bases and J by 0 bases, with 21 bases between them. Germline CDR1 reads SGHTA; CDR2 reads FQGNSA. CDR3 region: CASSLAPAYRDVISYEQYF. The CDR3 bases are TGTGCCAGCAGCTTAGCCCCAGCCTACCGGGACGTAATCTCCTACGAGCAGTACTTC.

The chain has TRBV29-1 and TRBJ1-5; maybe TRBD1 (5 bases). Germline-derived CDR1 and CDR2 are SQVTM and ANQGSEA. The CDR3 runs to 14 residues. The V end was cut by 5 bases, the J end by 7 bases, with 18 bases between. The CDR3 DNA sequence: TGCAGCGTTTCTAGTGGGACTCCGAGCCAGCCCCAGCATTTT. It encodes CSVSSGTPSQPQHF.

CDR3 loop: CASSLVPGGNSPLHF. The DNA for the CDR3 is TGCGCCAGCAGCTTGGTTCCAGGGGGGAATTCACCCCTCCACTTT. The rearrangement uses TRBV5-1 and TRBJ1-6; 7 bases are a match to TRBD1. Trimming took 0 bases from V and 7 from J; bases not matched to a gene: 4. Germline CDR1 SGHRS, CDR2 YFSETQ. The CDR3 is 15 amino acids. Full variable domain (outside the CDR3, taken from reference TRBV5-1 and TRBJ1-6): KAGVTQTPRYLIKTRGQQVTLSCSPISGHRSVSWYQQTPGQGLQFLFEYFSETQRNKGNFPGRFSGRQFSNSRSEMNVSTLELGDSALYLCASSLVPGGNSPLHFGNGTRLTVT.

This chain links TRBV7-8 with TRBJ1-1, with D tentatively TRBD1 (6 bases). Germline V gene data show CDR1 as SGHVS and CDR2 as FQNEAQ. The V end lost 2 bases, the J end lost 8 bases, and 15 bases lay between the germline ends. CDR3 length: 14 residues. The CDR3 region has the DNA TGTGCCAGCAGCTTAAAAAGAGGGGGTTTGGAAGCTTTCTTT. Amino acids: CASSLKRGGLEAFF.

V and J are TRBV7-2 and TRBJ2-3; D may match TRBD1 or TRBD2 (6 bases each). This CDR3 has 15 residues. With 6 bases removed from V and 5 bases from J, the gap between germline ends came to 18 bases. The germline CDR1 and CDR2 sequences are SGHTA and FQGNSA. The CDR3: CASSVEGGLGDTQYF. In DNA, the CDR3 is TGTGCCAGCAGTGTAGAGGGGGGTCTGGGAGATACGCAGTATTTT.

This clone was detected once. The chain uses TRBV5-1 and TRBJ2-7; D is perhaps TRBD2 (6 bases). The CDR3 extends over 15 amino acids. Germline V CDR1 and CDR2: SGHRS, YFSETQ. Deletions cut 1 base from V and 7 bases from J, with 18 bases between. The CDR3 coding sequence is TGCGCCAGCAGCTTGACGGGAGTCCCGGCGAGGGAGCAGTACTTC. Protein sequence: CASSLTGVPAREQYF. The entire variable domain, with the rest obtained from reference TRBV5-1 and TRBJ2-7, is as follows: KAGVTQTPRYLIKTRGQQVTLSCSPISGHRSVSWYQQTPGQGLQFLFEYFSETQRNKGNFPGRFSGRQFSNSRSEMNVSTLELGDSALYLCASSLTGVPAREQYFGPGTRLTVT.

This clone appeared a few times. The genes are TRBV6-4 and TRBJ1-1; D gene ambiguous. This CDR3 is 13 amino acids long. Deletions cut 4 bases from V and 1 base from J, with 7 bases between. From germline, CDR1 is MRHNA and CDR2 SNTAGT. The CDR3 coding sequence is TGTGCCAGCAGTGTAGAAAGGAACACTGAAGCTTTCTTT. This gives the protein CASSVERNTEAFF.

The chain joins TRBV30 to TRBJ1-1; no clear D. Looked up from germline, CDR1 is GTSNPN and CDR2 is SVGIG (reference sequence). The V and J ends lost 4 bases and 4 bases respectively, with 10 bases between them. The CDR3 loop spans 12 amino acids. The CDR3 region is CAWTIHGTEAFF. The CDR3 DNA is TGTGCCTGGACCATACATGGCACTGAAGCTTTCTTT. Using reference TRBV30 and TRBJ1-1 for the parts outside the CDR3, the full variable domain is SQTIHQWPATLVQPVGSPLSLECTVEGTSNPNLYWYRQAAGRGLQLLFYSVGIGQISSEVPQNLSASRPQDRQFILSSKKLLLSDSGFYLCAWTIHGTEAFFGQGTRLTVV.

The V and J genes are TRBV7-6 and TRBJ2-1; a weak D match, TRBD1 (5 bases). The germline V gene encodes CDR1 SGHVS and CDR2 FNYEAQ. V dropped 1 base and J dropped 7 bases, with 17 bases sitting between them. The CDR3 contains 16 residues. The CDR3 protein is CASSLGGHRSRNEQFF. DNA of the CDR3: TGTGCCAGCAGCTTAGGAGGACATCGGAGCAGAAATGAGCAGTTCTTC.

The chain uses TRBV4-1 and TRBJ1-4, with a possible D match to TRBD1 (6 bases). V lost 2 bases and J 8 bases, leaving 15 bases between the germline ends. Germline CDR1 reads MGHRA; CDR2 reads YSYEKL. The CDR3 consists of 15 residues. The CDR3 region is CASSQSRTVSEKLFF. The CDR3 DNA reads as TGCGCCAGCAGCCAAAGCCGGACAGTATCAGAAAAACTGTTTTTT.